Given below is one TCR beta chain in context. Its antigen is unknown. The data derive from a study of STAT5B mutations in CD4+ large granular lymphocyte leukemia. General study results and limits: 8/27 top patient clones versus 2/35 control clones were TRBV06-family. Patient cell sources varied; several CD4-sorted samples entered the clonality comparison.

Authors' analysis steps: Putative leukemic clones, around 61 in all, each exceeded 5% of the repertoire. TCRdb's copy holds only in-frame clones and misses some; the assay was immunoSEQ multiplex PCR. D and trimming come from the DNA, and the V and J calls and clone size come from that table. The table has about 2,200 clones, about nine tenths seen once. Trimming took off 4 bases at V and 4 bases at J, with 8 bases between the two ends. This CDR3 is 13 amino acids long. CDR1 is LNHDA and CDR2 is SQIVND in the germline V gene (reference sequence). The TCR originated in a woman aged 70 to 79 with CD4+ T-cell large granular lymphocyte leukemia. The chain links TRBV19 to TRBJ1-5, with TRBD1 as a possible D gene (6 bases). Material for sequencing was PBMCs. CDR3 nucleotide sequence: TGTGCCAGTAGTAACCAGGGGAATCAGCCCCAGCATTTT. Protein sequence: CASSNQGNQPQHF.